These 10 T cell receptor beta chains share one sample of origin, sequenced in a study of cytomegalovirus exposure and HLA in healthy donors. PCR involved 60 Vbeta and 13 Jbeta primers. This table comes from immunoSEQ multiplex PCR, and its TCRdb copy is limited to in-frame clones, with some not included. In the table there are hundreds of thousands of clones, 75% to 85% of which are singletons. The sequenced sample was PBMCs. Receptors originate from a woman in her sixties in good health and CMV-seropositive.

This clone has just one count. The chain joins TRBV6-5 to TRBJ2-3; 8 nucleotides line up with TRBD2. V lost 4 bases, J lost 2 bases, and 2 bases stayed unmatched. CDR3 length: 14 residues. Germline V CDR1 and CDR2: MNHEY, SVGAGI. CDR3 sequence: CASSLAGLTDTQYF. CDR3 DNA sequence: TGTGCCAGCAGTTTAGCGGGACTCACAGATACGCAGTATTTT.

CDR3 in DNA: TGTGCCAGCAGCTTTAACTACCAGGGGACTGAAGCTTTCTTT. Translated, it gives CASSFNYQGTEAFF. V and J are TRBV7-2 and TRBJ1-1; D may be TRBD1 (6 bases). Germline V gene lookup returns CDR1 SGHTA and CDR2 FQGNSA. V was pared by 3 bases and J by 5 bases, with 13 bases between. This CDR3 comprises 14 residues.

This rearrangement joins TRBV19 to TRBJ2-7, with 9 bases identical to TRBD1. The CDR3 has 13 amino acids. With V trimmed by 5 bases and J by 7 bases, 6 bases remained unmatched. Germline lookup yields CDR1 LNHDA and CDR2 SQIVND (reference sequence). In nucleotides, the CDR3 is TGTGCCAGTAGTTTACAGGGGGCGAGGGAGCAGTACTTC. Its translation is CASSLQGAREQYF.

V and J are TRBV7-2 and TRBJ2-7, with 7 nucleotides matching TRBD2. The junction had 13 bases not matched to a gene; V was cut back by 5 bases and J by 3 bases. Germline values: CDR1 SGHTA, CDR2 FQGNSA. CDR3 length: 16 amino acids. In nucleotides, the CDR3 is TGTGCCAGCAGCGCGGTAGCGGGCAACCCGATCTACGAGCAGTACTTC. This sequence encodes CASSAVAGNPIYEQYF. The complete variable domain, with remaining parts taken from reference TRBV7-2 and TRBJ2-7, reads GAGVSQSPSNKVTEKGKDVELRCDPISGHTALYWYRQSLGQGLEFLIYFQGNSAPDKSGLPSDRFSAERTGGSVSTLTIQRTQQEDSAVYLCASSAVAGNPIYEQYFGPGTRLTVT.

This clone was counted a single time. V gene TRBV19 combines with J gene TRBJ1-3, with D possibly TRBD1 on 5 matching bases. The germline CDR1 and CDR2 sequences are LNHDA and SQIVND (reference sequence). The CDR3 extends over 17 amino acids. Trimming stripped 5 bases from V and 0 bases from J, with 17 bases between. The CDR3 loop reads CASSATVENSSGNTIYF. The CDR3 nucleotides read TGTGCCAGTAGTGCGACAGTGGAGAACTCCTCTGGAAACACCATATATTTT. Combining the CDR3 with reference TRBV19 and TRBJ1-3 gives the whole variable domain DGGITQSPKYLFRKEGQNVTLSCEQNLNHDAMYWYRQDPGQGLRLIYYSQIVNDFQKGDIAEGYSVSREKKESFPLTVTSAQKNPTAFYLCASSATVENSSGNTIYFGEGSWLTVV.

V and J are TRBV5-4 and TRBJ2-3, with 13 bases fitting TRBD2. Trimming took 4 bases from V and 2 from J; bases not matched to a gene: 4. CDR1 and CDR2 from the germline V gene are SGHNT and YYREEE (reference sequence). The CDR3 has 16 amino acids. CDR3 protein: CASSPGLAGFTDTQYF. CDR3 nucleotide sequence: TGTGCCAGCAGCCCGGGACTAGCGGGGTTCACAGATACGCAGTATTTT. The full variable domain, in which reference TRBV5-4 and TRBJ2-3 provide the parts outside the CDR3, is ETGVTQSPTHLIKTRGQQVTLRCSSQSGHNTVSWYQQALGQGPQFIFQYYREEENGRGNFPPRFSGLQFPNYSSELNVNALELDDSALYLCASSPGLAGFTDTQYFGPGTRLTVL.

The chain links TRBV10-3 to TRBJ1-5; D not resolved. The CDR3 covers 15 residues. Germline V gives CDR1 ENHRY, CDR2 SYGVKD. V was trimmed by 0 bases and J by 2 bases, leaving 8 bases between them. The CDR3 bases are TGTGCCATCAGTGAGTCGGCAGTTGGCAATCAGCCCCAGCATTTT. Translating gives CAISESAVGNQPQHF.

The rearrangement joins TRBV5-1 to TRBJ2-7; 7 nucleotides line up with TRBD2. CDR3 length equals 15 residues. V dropped 0 bases and J dropped 2; count of bases not matched to a gene: 5. Germline V CDR1 and CDR2: SGHRS, YFSETQ. In DNA, the CDR3 is TGCGCCAGCAGCTTGGCTAGCGGTCATCCCTACGAGCAGTACTTC. This encodes CASSLASGHPYEQYF.

The genes are TRBV5-6 and TRBJ2-7, with a tentative D call TRBD1 (5 bases). The CDR3 is 16 residues long. V was pared by 1 base and J by 4 bases, with 18 bases between. Germline V gene sequence: CDR1 SGHDT, CDR2 YYEEEE. This chain's CDR3 is CASSLKGSPNFYEQYF. The DNA for the CDR3 is TGTGCCAGCAGCTTGAAGGGGTCCCCCAACTTTTACGAGCAGTACTTC.

CDR3 loop: CASSPLTGSGEQFF. DNA of the CDR3: TGTGCCAGCTCACCACTGACAGGGTCGGGAGAGCAGTTCTTC. This rearrangement joins TRBV18 to TRBJ2-1; the match to TRBD1 covers 7 bases. The germline V gene has CDR1 KGHSH and CDR2 LQKENI. The CDR3 totals 14 residues. V was pared by 1 base and J by 10 bases, with 7 bases of the junction left unmatched.